Below are 10 T cell receptor beta chains sequenced from a single sample in a study of cytomegalovirus exposure and HLA in healthy donors. In the PCR, 60 Vbeta and 13 Jbeta primers were used. Sequenced by immunoSEQ multiplex PCR; TCRdb stores in-frame clones only, minus some. The table records over 110,000 clones, approximately 80% of them present only once. The sequenced sample was PBMCs. Receptor source: a woman younger than 30 in good health and CMV-seropositive.

The chain has TRBV6-6 and TRBJ2-2; D is possibly TRBD2 (7 bases). Per germline, CDR1 MNHNY and CDR2 SVGAGI (reference sequence). The CDR3 extends over 16 amino acids. The V and J ends lost 3 bases and 7 bases respectively, with 18 bases between them. CDR3: CASSYHGGPGNGELFF. CDR3 DNA sequence: TGTGCCAGCAGTTATCACGGGGGGCCAGGGAACGGGGAGCTGTTTTTT.

The chain uses TRBV29-1 and TRBJ2-1, with 9 bases that match TRBD2. The V gene's germline CDR1 is SQVTM and CDR2 ANQGSEA. Trimming cost V 5 bases and J 4 bases; bases outside gene matches: 6. The CDR3 is 14 residues long. CDR3 residues: CSVSGGTKYNEQFF. CDR3 bases: TGCAGCGTTAGCGGGGGGACGAAGTACAATGAGCAGTTCTTC.

V usage is TRBV5-5 and J usage is TRBJ2-1; D may be TRBD2 (5 bases). Trimming cost V 0 bases and J 5 bases, with 6 bases left between them. There are 13 residues in the CDR3. The germline V gene has CDR1 SGHKS and CDR2 YYEKEE (reference sequence). The CDR3 nucleotides read TGTGCCAGCAGCTTGGGAGCGGACAATGAGCAGTTCTTC. Translation gives CASSLGADNEQFF.

The gene calls are TRBV7-2 and TRBJ2-2, with D possibly being TRBD2 (5 bases). V was pared by 5 bases and J by 4 bases, with 14 bases between. Germline lookup yields CDR1 SGHTA and CDR2 FQGNSA. The CDR3 extends over 15 amino acids. CDR3 in amino acids: CASSARVRGTGELFF. The CDR3 nucleotides read TGTGCCAGCAGCGCGAGGGTACGGGGCACCGGGGAGCTGTTTTTT.

This chain joins TRBV5-6 and TRBJ1-1; maybe TRBD1 (5 bases). V lost 1 base and J lost 4, with 11 bases in between. Per the germline V gene, CDR1 is SGHDT and CDR2 is YYEEEE. The CDR3 has 14 amino acids. The CDR3 loop reads CASSLSGKSTEAFF. CDR3 nucleotide sequence: TGTGCCAGCAGCTTGTCAGGGAAGAGCACTGAAGCTTTCTTT.

The chain combines TRBV18 with TRBJ1-1; 11 bases agree with TRBD1. The CDR3 runs to 17 residues. Germline V gene data show CDR1 as KGHSH and CDR2 as LQKENI. The V segment lost 3 bases and the J segment 0 bases; nucleotides outside the gene matches: 6. The CDR3 DNA follows: TGTGCCAGCTCACCCAAGAGGACAGGGGGCTTGAACACTGAAGCTTTCTTT. Its translation is CASSPKRTGGLNTEAFF.

This chain links TRBV5-6 with TRBJ1-5; 9 bases agree with TRBD1. CDR1 SGHDT and CDR2 YYEEEE come from the germline V gene. The CDR3 sequence is 14 residues long. Losses at the gene ends were 2 bases for V and 4 bases for J; bases not matched to a gene: 1. This CDR3 is CASSFGQGNQPQHF. In DNA, the CDR3 is TGTGCCAGCAGCTTTGGACAGGGGAATCAGCCCCAGCATTTT.

This chain links TRBV9 with TRBJ1-2, with 11 bases aligning to TRBD1. CDR3 size: 16 residues. V was clipped by 0 bases and J by 2 bases; unmatched bases: 3. Germline CDR1 SGDLS, CDR2 YYNGEE. The CDR3 coding sequence is TGTGCCAGCAGCGTAGGGTGGACAGGGGGCAACTATGGCTACACCTTC. Its protein is CASSVGWTGGNYGYTF. The complete variable domain, with remaining parts taken from reference TRBV9 and TRBJ1-2, reads DSGVTQTPKHLITATGQRVTLRCSPRSGDLSVYWYQQSLDQGLQFLIQYYNGEERAKGNILERFSAQQFPDLHSELNLSSLELGDSALYFCASSVGWTGGNYGYTFGSGTRLTVV.

The V and J genes are TRBV19 and TRBJ1-5; 9 nucleotides agree with TRBD1. This CDR3 is 15 amino acids long. The junction had 6 bases not matched to a gene; V was cut back by 7 bases and J by 2 bases. The germline V gene has CDR1 LNHDA and CDR2 SQIVND (reference sequence). CDR3 sequence (DNA): TGTGCCAGTACGAAAGGGACAGGGCGCAATCAGCCCCAGCATTTT. It codes for CASTKGTGRNQPQHF. Combining the CDR3 with reference TRBV19 and TRBJ1-5 gives the whole variable domain DGGITQSPKYLFRKEGQNVTLSCEQNLNHDAMYWYRQDPGQGLRLIYYSQIVNDFQKGDIAEGYSVSREKKESFPLTVTSAQKNPTAFYLCASTKGTGRNQPQHFGDGTRLSIL.

The rearrangement uses TRBV19 and TRBJ2-5; a possible D gene is TRBD1 (6 bases). The J call may not be correct, given that the DNA end is closer to TRBJ2-7. Germline loops: CDR1 LNHDA, CDR2 SQIVND (reference sequence). The CDR3 consists of 14 residues. CDR3 in amino acids: CASSISGGAYEQYF. CDR3 DNA: TGTGCCAGTAGTATATCTGGGGGCGCCTACGAGCAGTACTTC.